The 20 T cell receptor beta chains in this list originate from one sample, sequenced in a study of shared clonotypes between healthy human individuals. Produced via immunoSEQ multiplex PCR; TCRdb's table is partial and in-frame only. The table shows approximately 320,000 clones, with roughly 84% occurring only once. Sequencing was done on a sample of memory CD8+ T cells sorted from blood. The subset here: CD45RO+ cells pooled with CCR7-negative TemRA cells. The receptors were gathered from a man between 18 and 29 years old in good health.

The chain recombines TRBV2 with TRBJ1-4; 8 nucleotides align to TRBD1. Germline CDR1 is SNHLY and CDR2 is FYNNEI. This CDR3 region has 14 residues. V lost 6 bases, J lost 8 bases, and 8 bases stayed unmatched. CDR3 sequence reads: CASRKGQGGEKLFF. The CDR3 DNA is TGTGCCAGCAGGAAAGGACAGGGAGGGGAAAAACTGTTTTTT.

This clone was seen at least ten times. Within the sample, other DNA sequences also encode this same CDR3. The chain carries TRBV19 and TRBJ2-1, with 8 bases identical to TRBD1. Germline lookup yields CDR1 LNHDA and CDR2 SQIVND (reference sequence). Trimming at V came to 7 bases and at J to 3 bases, leaving 8 bases not matched to a gene. The CDR3 has 15 residues. The CDR3 DNA sequence: TGTGCCAGTACCCCAGGCGGACAGGGCTACAATGAGCAGTTCTTC. Protein: CASTPGGQGYNEQFF.

The rearrangement uses TRBV2 and TRBJ2-1; D unresolved. The CDR3 spans 13 residues. Between the trimmed V and J ends, which lost 3 bases and 9 bases, there was a span of 12 bases. Germline CDR1 reads SNHLY; CDR2 reads FYNNEI. The CDR3 DNA follows: TGTGCCAGCAGTGAGGGGTCCCCGGGTGAGCAGTTCTTC. This codes for CASSEGSPGEQFF.

The chain combines TRBV18 with TRBJ2-5, with TRBD1 identical over 8 bases. Losses at the gene ends were 4 bases for V and 5 bases for J; bases not matched to a gene: 9. Germline V gene sequence: CDR1 KGHSH, CDR2 LQKENI. The CDR3 extends over 15 amino acids. CDR3 in amino acids: CASSLGTGDAETQYF. Written as DNA, the CDR3 is TGTGCCAGCTCACTGGGGACAGGTGATGCGGAGACCCAGTACTTC.

CDR3 region: CASSAGTGVAGNTIYF. The DNA of the CDR3 is TGTGCCAGCAGCGCCGGGACAGGGGTAGCTGGAAACACCATATATTTT. This sequence joins TRBV9 and TRBJ1-3, with 10 bases lining up with TRBD1. The CDR3 has 16 residues. The germline CDR1 and CDR2 sequences are SGDLS and YYNGEE. The J segment lost 2 bases and the V segment lost 3 bases, leaving 5 bases of the junction unmatched.

The rearrangement links TRBV7-6 to TRBJ1-5, with 7 bases fitting TRBD1. Unmatched junction bases numbered 10, after V lost 2 bases and J lost 3 bases. This CDR3 comprises 17 residues. Germline V gene lookup returns CDR1 SGHVS and CDR2 FNYEAQ. The CDR3 DNA is TGTGCCAGCAGCTTACTCCAGGCAGGGGGGAACAATCAGCCCCAGCATTTT. Translated, it gives CASSLLQAGGNNQPQHF.

The chain links TRBV19 to TRBJ1-4, with TRBD1 as a possible D gene (6 bases). Trimming shortened V by 7 bases and J by 4 bases, and 22 bases separated the two germline ends. Germline values: CDR1 LNHDA, CDR2 SQIVND (reference sequence). The CDR3 length is 17 residues. The CDR3 region is CASTSLMRTALNEKLFF. CDR3 DNA: TGTGCCAGTACTAGCCTCATGAGGACAGCTCTTAATGAAAAACTGTTTTTT.

The chain employs TRBV13 and TRBJ2-1; TRBD1 agrees at 8 bases. The length of the CDR3 is 16 residues. Germline values: CDR1 PRHDT, CDR2 FYEKMQ (reference sequence). Trimming took 5 bases from V and 1 from J; bases not matched to a gene: 7. This chain's CDR3 is CASSTGQGFSYNEQFF. CDR3 nucleotide sequence: TGTGCCAGCAGCACCGGACAGGGTTTTTCCTACAATGAGCAGTTCTTC.

The genes are TRBV7-6 and TRBJ2-1; no firm D call. The CDR3 covers 17 residues. V lost 5 bases and J 6 bases, leaving 23 bases between the germline ends. Germline assignment: CDR1 SGHVS and CDR2 FNYEAQ. As DNA, the CDR3 is TGTGCCAGCAGCCGCCCGGACGGGCGACAAAGCTCCAATGAGCAGTTCTTC. It encodes CASSRPDGRQSSNEQFF.

The chain joins TRBV4-3 to TRBJ2-3; D remains ambiguous. CDR3 size: 14 residues. The germline V and J ends were trimmed by 1 base and 1 base, with 6 bases remaining between them. The germline V gene has CDR1 LGHNA and CDR2 YSLEER. CDR3 amino acids: CASSQVEGTDTQYF. CDR3 bases: TGCGCCAGCAGCCAAGTAGAAGGCACAGATACGCAGTATTTT.

The CDR3 nucleotides are TGTGCCACCAGCAGACGGACTAGCGGGAGTAATATGAGGGAGCAGTACTTC. Translating it yields CATSRRTSGSNMREQYF. The V and J genes are TRBV15 and TRBJ2-7; 13 nucleotides line up with TRBD2. The CDR3 is made up of 17 amino acids. Trimming cost V 2 bases and J 7 bases; bases outside gene matches: 11. CDR1 LNHNV and CDR2 YYDKDF come from the germline V gene (reference sequence).

The gene calls are TRBV29-1 and TRBJ2-3; D not resolved. The CDR3 spans 13 residues. The germline V and J ends were trimmed by 4 bases and 3 bases, with 11 bases remaining between them. The germline CDR1 and CDR2 sequences are SQVTM and ANQGSEA. The CDR3 spells CSVVYIVTDTQYF. The CDR3 DNA reads TGCAGCGTTGTTTATATCGTGACAGATACGCAGTATTTT.

The CDR3 DNA sequence: TGTGCCATCAGTGTCCGGCCGGCTCATTTTCAAGAGACCCAGTACTTC. Protein product: CAISVRPAHFQETQYF. The chain carries TRBV10-3 and TRBJ2-5, with no clear D. The CDR3 extends over 16 amino acids. CDR1 is ENHRY and CDR2 is SYGVKD in the germline V gene. The germline V and J ends were trimmed by 4 bases and 2 bases, with 17 bases remaining between them.

J is TRBJ2-2 and V is TRBV5-1, with D tentatively TRBD2 (5 bases). The CDR3 has 12 residues. V dropped 5 bases and J dropped 5 bases, with 7 bases sitting between them. CDR1 SGHRS and CDR2 YFSETQ come from the germline V gene. Here the CDR3 DNA reads TGCGCCAGCAGACTAGGAACCGGGGAGCTGTTTTTT. Translation gives CASRLGTGELFF.

This clone was seen more than once but under ten times. The rearrangement links TRBV6-5 to TRBJ1-2; TRBD1 matches at 9 bases. Looked up from germline, CDR1 is MNHEY and CDR2 is SVGAGI. The CDR3 covers 13 residues. Unmatched junction bases numbered 3, after V lost 8 bases and J lost 2 bases. The CDR3 loop reads CASADRGNYGYTF. In DNA, the CDR3 is TGTGCCAGCGCGGACAGGGGAAACTATGGCTACACCTTC.

The chain has TRBV6-5 and TRBJ2-7; TRBD1 is a possible D gene (5 bases). This CDR3 contains 16 residues. V lost 0 bases, J lost 0 bases, and 12 bases lay in between. CDR1 is MNHEY and CDR2 is SVGAGI in the germline V gene. The CDR3 loop is CASSYSIGHDSYEQYF. The CDR3 bases are TGTGCCAGCAGTTACTCGATTGGACACGACTCCTACGAGCAGTACTTC.

CDR3 residues: CASSAADTQYF. For the CDR3, the DNA is TGTGCCAGCAGCGCTGCGGATACGCAGTATTTT. The rearrangement joins TRBV11-2 to TRBJ2-3, with no clear D. The V end lost 5 bases, the J end lost 6 bases, and 6 bases lay between the germline ends. This CDR3 has 11 amino acids. From germline, CDR1 is SGHAT and CDR2 FQNNGV.

This chain connects TRBV5-1 to TRBJ2-7, with D unresolved. The CDR3 length is 13 residues. The V gene's germline CDR1 is SGHRS and CDR2 YFSETQ. Trimming took off 4 bases at V and 0 bases at J, with 8 bases between the two ends. The CDR3 bases are TGCGCCAGCAGCGAACACCTCTCCTACGAGCAGTACTTC. Amino acids: CASSEHLSYEQYF.

The chain links TRBV29-1 to TRBJ2-4, with TRBD1 matching 9 bases. Germline CDR1 is SQVTM and CDR2 is ANQGSEA. The V segment lost 6 bases and the J segment 6 bases; nucleotides outside the gene matches: 6. The length of the CDR3 is 13 residues. The CDR3 here is CSVGGQGTNIQYF. The CDR3 bases are TGCAGCGTCGGGGGACAGGGAACAAACATTCAGTACTTC. The whole variable domain, remainder taken from reference TRBV29-1 and TRBJ2-4, is SAVISQKPSRDICQRGTSLTIQCQVDSQVTMMFWYRQQPGQSLTLIATANQGSEATYESGFVIDKFPISRPNLTFSTLTVSNMSPEDSSIYLCSVGGQGTNIQYFGAGTRLSVL.

The chain recombines TRBV7-9 with TRBJ1-2; 9 nucleotides align to TRBD1. The V segment lost 6 bases and the J segment 6 bases; nucleotides outside the gene matches: 14. CDR1 and CDR2 (germline): SEHNR, FQNEAQ (reference sequence). The CDR3 sequence is 16 residues long. The CDR3: CASSNTGTGIDHGYTF. The CDR3 DNA reads TGTGCCAGCAGTAATACCGGGACAGGGATCGATCATGGCTACACCTTC.